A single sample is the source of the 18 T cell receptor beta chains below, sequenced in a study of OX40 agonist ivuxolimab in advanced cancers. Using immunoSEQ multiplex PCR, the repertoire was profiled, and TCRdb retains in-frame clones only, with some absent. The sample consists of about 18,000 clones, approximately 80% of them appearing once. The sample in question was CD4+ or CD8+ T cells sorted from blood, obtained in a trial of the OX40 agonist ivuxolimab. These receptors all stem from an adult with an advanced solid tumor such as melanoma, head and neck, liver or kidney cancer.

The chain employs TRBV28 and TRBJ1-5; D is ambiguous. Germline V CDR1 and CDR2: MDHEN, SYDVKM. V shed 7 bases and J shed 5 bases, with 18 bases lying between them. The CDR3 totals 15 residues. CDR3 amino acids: CASISRAELDQPQHF. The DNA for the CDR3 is TGTGCCAGCATATCCCGGGCAGAGTTGGATCAGCCCCAGCATTTT.

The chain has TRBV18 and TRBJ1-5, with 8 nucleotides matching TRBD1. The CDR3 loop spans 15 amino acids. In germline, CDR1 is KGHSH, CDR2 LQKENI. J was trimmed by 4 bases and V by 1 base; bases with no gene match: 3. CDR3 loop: CASSPRTGGNQPQHF. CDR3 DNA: TGTGCCAGCTCACCACGAACAGGGGGGAATCAGCCCCAGCATTTT.

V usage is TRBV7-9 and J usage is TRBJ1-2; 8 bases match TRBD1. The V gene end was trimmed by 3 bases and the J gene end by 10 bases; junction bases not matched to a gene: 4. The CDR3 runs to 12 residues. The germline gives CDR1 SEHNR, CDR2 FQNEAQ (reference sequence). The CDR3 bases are TGTGCCAGCAGCTTTCCTCAGGGGGCCTACACCTTC. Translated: CASSFPQGAYTF.

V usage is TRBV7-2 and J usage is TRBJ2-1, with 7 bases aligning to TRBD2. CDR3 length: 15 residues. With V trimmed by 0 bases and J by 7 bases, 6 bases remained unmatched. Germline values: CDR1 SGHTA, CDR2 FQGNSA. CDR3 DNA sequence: TGTGCCAGCAGCTTAGCTGACCTCGGGAGGAATGAGCAGTTCTTC. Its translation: CASSLADLGRNEQFF.

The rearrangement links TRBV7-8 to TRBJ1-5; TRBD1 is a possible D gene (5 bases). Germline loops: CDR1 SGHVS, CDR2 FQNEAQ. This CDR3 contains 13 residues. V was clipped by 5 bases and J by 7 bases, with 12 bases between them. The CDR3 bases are TGTGCCAGCAGCCCCAGGGTAAAGCAGCCCCAGCATTTT. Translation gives CASSPRVKQPQHF.

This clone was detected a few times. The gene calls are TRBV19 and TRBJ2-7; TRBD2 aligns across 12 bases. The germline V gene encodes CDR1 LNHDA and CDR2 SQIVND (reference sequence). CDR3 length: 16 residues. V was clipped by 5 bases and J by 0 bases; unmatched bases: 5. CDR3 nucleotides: TGTGCCAGTAGTGTGACTAGCGGGAGTACCTCCTACGAGCAGTACTTC. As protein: CASSVTSGSTSYEQYF.

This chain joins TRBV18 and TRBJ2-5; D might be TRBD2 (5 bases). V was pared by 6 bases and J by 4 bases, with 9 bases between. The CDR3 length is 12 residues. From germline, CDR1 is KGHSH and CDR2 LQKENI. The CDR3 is CASSTAGETQYF. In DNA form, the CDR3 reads TGTGCCAGCTCGACGGCGGGAGAGACCCAGTACTTC.

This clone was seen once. CDR3: CASSASIAGAYNEQFF. The CDR3 nucleotides read TGTGCCAGCAGCGCCAGCATAGCGGGGGCCTACAATGAGCAGTTCTTC. The rearrangement joins TRBV9 to TRBJ2-1; 9 bases map to TRBD2. This CDR3 region has 16 residues. Per germline, CDR1 SGDLS and CDR2 YYNGEE. V lost 3 bases and J lost 2; bases outside the gene matches: 6.

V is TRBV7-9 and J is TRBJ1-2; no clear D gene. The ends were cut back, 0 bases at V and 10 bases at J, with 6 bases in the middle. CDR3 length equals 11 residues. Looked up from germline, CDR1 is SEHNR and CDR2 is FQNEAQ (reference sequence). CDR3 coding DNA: TGTGCCAGCAGCTTAGCCCTTGACTACACCTTC. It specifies CASSLALDYTF.

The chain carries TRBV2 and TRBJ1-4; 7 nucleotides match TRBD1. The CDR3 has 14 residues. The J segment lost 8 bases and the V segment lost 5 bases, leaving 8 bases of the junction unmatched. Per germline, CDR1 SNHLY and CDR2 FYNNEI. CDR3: CASSRGQTLEKLFF. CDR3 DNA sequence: TGTGCCAGCAGTCGGGGACAGACTTTAGAAAAACTGTTTTTT.

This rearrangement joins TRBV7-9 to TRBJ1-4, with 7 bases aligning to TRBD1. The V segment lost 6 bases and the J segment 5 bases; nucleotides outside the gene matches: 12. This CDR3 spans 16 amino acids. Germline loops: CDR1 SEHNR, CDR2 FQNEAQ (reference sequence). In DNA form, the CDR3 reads TGTGCCAGCAGTGCGGGGACAGATCCACTAAATGAAAAACTGTTTTTT. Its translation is CASSAGTDPLNEKLFF.

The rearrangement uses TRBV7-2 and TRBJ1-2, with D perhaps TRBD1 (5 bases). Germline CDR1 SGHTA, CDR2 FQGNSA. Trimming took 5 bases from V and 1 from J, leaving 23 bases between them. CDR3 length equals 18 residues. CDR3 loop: CASSIPGSATIFNYGYTF. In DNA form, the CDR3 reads TGTGCCAGCAGCATACCAGGGTCAGCTACCATTTTTAACTATGGCTACACCTTC.

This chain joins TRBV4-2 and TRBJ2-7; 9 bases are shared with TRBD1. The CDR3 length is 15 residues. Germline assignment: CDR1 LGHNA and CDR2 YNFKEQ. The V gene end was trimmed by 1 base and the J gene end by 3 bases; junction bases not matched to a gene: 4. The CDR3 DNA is TGTGCCAGCAGCCAAGTGGGGACAGGGATCTACGAGCAGTACTTC. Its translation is CASSQVGTGIYEQYF.

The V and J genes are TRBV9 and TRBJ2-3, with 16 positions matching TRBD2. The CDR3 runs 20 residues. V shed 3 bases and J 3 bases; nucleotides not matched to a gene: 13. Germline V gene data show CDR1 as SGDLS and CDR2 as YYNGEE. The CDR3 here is CASSASGTSGGAVATDTQYF. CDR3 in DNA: TGTGCCAGCAGCGCCTCGGGGACTAGCGGGGGGGCAGTTGCAACAGATACGCAGTATTTT.

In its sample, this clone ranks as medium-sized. CDR3 amino acids: CASKGSGANVLTF. CDR3 in DNA: TGTGCCAGCAAAGGGTCTGGGGCCAACGTCCTGACTTTC. V and J are TRBV25-1 and TRBJ2-6, with unresolved D. This CDR3 contains 13 residues. V was pared by 7 bases and J by 1 base, with 5 bases between. Germline loops: CDR1 MGHDK, CDR2 SYGVNS.

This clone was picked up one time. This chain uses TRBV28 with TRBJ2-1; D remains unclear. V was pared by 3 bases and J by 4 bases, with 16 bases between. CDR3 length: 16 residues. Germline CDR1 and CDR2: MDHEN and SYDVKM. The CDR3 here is CASSLELTPPYNEQFF. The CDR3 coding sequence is TGTGCCAGCAGTTTGGAACTAACTCCTCCTTACAATGAGCAGTTCTTC.

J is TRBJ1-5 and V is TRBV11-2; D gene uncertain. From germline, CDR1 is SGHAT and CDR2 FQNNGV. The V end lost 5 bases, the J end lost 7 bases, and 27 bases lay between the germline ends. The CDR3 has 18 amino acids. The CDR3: CASSPGSTGSAWAQPQHF. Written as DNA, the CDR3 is TGTGCCAGCAGCCCCGGAAGTACGGGATCGGCCTGGGCGCAGCCCCAGCATTTT.

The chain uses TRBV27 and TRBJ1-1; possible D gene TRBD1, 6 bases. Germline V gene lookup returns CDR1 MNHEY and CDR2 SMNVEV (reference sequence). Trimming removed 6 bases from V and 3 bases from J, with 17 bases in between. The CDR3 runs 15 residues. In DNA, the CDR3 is TGTGCCAGCAGCATCTCCACGCCAGGGGACACTGAAGCTTTCTTT. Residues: CASSISTPGDTEAFF.